This TCR beta chain was observed in a study of control samples from healthy donors and cancer patients. The V gene's germline CDR1 is MNHEY and CDR2 SVGAGI. This CDR3 contains 15 residues. The V gene lost 6 bases and the J gene lost 0 bases, with 12 bases spanning the gap. Sequencing used immunoSEQ multiplex PCR; TCRdb keeps in-frame clones, though not all of them. The sample contains some 410,000 clones, 80% to 95% of which appear only once. The specimen sequenced was PBMCs. The chain has TRBV6-5 and TRBJ2-1; D might be TRBD1 (6 bases). The receptor was isolated from a man aged 35-49 years with head and neck cancer. CDR3 sequence: CASSPGVSSYNEQFF. In DNA, the CDR3 is TGTGCCAGCAGCCCAGGGGTCAGCTCCTACAATGAGCAGTTCTTC.